The 23 T cell receptor beta chains below come from one sample, sequenced in a study of T cell responses to AZD1222 COVID-19 vaccine. Only in-frame clones appear in the TCRdb table, and some are missing; sequencing was by immunoSEQ multiplex PCR. The table shows some 130,000 clones, with about nine tenths occurring only once. Source: peripheral blood, taken on day 0 of AZD1222 vaccination. These receptors were collected from an adult in good health.

CDR3 DNA sequence: TGTGCCAGCTCACCATGGGATCAAGAGACCCAGTACTTC. Protein: CASSPWDQETQYF. V gene TRBV18 combines with J gene TRBJ2-5; D ambiguous. The CDR3 extends over 13 amino acids. The germline gives CDR1 KGHSH, CDR2 LQKENI. The V and J ends lost 2 bases and 2 bases respectively, with 6 bases between them.

This clone was seen a few times. The chain joins TRBV5-1 to TRBJ2-7; D might be TRBD1 (6 bases). The CDR3 runs to 14 residues. Deletions cut 5 bases from V and 0 bases from J, with 12 bases between. Germline values: CDR1 SGHRS, CDR2 YFSETQ. CDR3 in amino acids: CASSLLQGSYEQYF. CDR3 nucleotide sequence: TGCGCCAGCAGTTTACTACAGGGCTCCTACGAGCAGTACTTC.

In this sample, this clone turned up once. V gene TRBV3-1 (or the pseudogene TRBV3-2) combines with J gene TRBJ1-2, with 7 positions matching TRBD1. J gave up 6 bases and V 2 bases, and 12 bases lay outside the gene matches. The germline gives CDR1 LGHDT, CDR2 YNNKEL (reference sequence). The CDR3 loop spans 16 amino acids. The CDR3 spells CASSQWIGQAPNGYTF. DNA for the CDR3: TGTGCCAGCAGCCAATGGATTGGACAGGCCCCTAATGGCTACACCTTC.

This clone has a single count. V usage is TRBV6-5 and J usage is TRBJ2-2; 7 bases map to TRBD1. J gave up 3 bases and V 6 bases, and 4 bases lay outside the gene matches. Looked up from germline, CDR1 is MNHEY and CDR2 is SVGAGI. The CDR3 totals 14 residues. The CDR3 region is CASSSGQDTGELFF. CDR3 nucleotide sequence: TGTGCCAGCAGCTCCGGACAGGACACCGGGGAGCTGTTTTTT.

This clone occurred once. V usage is TRBV5-1 and J usage is TRBJ2-7; 7 positions match TRBD1. The CDR3 loop spans 16 amino acids. CDR1 is SGHRS and CDR2 is YFSETQ in the germline V gene. The trim removed 3 bases at V and 0 bases at J, leaving 9 bases unmatched. For the CDR3, the DNA is TGCGCCAGCAGCTGGTCCCCGGGACAGCTCTCCTACGAGCAGTACTTC. Its translation is CASSWSPGQLSYEQYF.

The chain carries TRBV7-2 and TRBJ2-3; perhaps D is TRBD1 or TRBD2 (7 bases each). The CDR3 length is 16 residues. Trimming took 5 bases from V and 2 from J, leaving 17 bases between them. Germline-derived CDR1 and CDR2 are SGHTA and FQGNSA. The CDR3 spells CASSLHQGGDTDTQYF. The CDR3 DNA is TGTGCCAGCAGCCTCCACCAGGGGGGGGACACAGATACGCAGTATTTT.

The chain carries TRBV19 and TRBJ1-5; D is undetermined. CDR3 length: 13 residues. Germline V lookup: CDR1 LNHDA, CDR2 SQIVND (reference sequence). With 3 bases removed from V and 4 bases from J, the gap between germline ends came to 7 bases. The chain's CDR3 is CASSMRVNQPQHF. CDR3 coding DNA: TGTGCCAGTAGTATGCGTGTAAATCAGCCCCAGCATTTT.

This clone was counted only a few times. The genes are TRBV3-1 (or the pseudogene TRBV3-2) and TRBJ1-4; D unresolved. The CDR3 is made up of 12 amino acids. V was shortened by 4 bases and J by 7 bases, with 7 bases between the two germline ends. Looked up from germline, CDR1 is LGHDT and CDR2 is YNNKEL (reference sequence). CDR3 sequence (DNA): TGTGCCAGCAGCCCCCCGGGTGAAAAACTGTTTTTT. Its protein is CASSPPGEKLFF.

This rearrangement joins TRBV5-8 to TRBJ2-7; weak D call: TRBD1 (5 bases). The V and J ends lost 5 bases and 3 bases respectively, with 6 bases between them. This CDR3 is built from 11 residues. The V gene's germline CDR1 is SGHTS and CDR2 YDEGEE. The CDR3 coding sequence is TGTGCCAGCAGTAGGGGCTACGAGCAGTACTTC. Encoded protein: CASSRGYEQYF.

The chain uses TRBV7-9 and TRBJ1-6; D is uncertain. The CDR3 runs to 15 residues. Trimming took 0 bases from V and 7 from J, leaving 10 bases between them. CDR1 and CDR2 from the germline V gene are SEHNR and FQNEAQ (reference sequence). The DNA for the CDR3 is TGTGCCAGCAGCTTAGCGGTCCAACACAATTCACCCCTCCACTTT. Its translation is CASSLAVQHNSPLHF.

The CDR3 here is CASSLTLSGFQPQHF. The CDR3 DNA follows: TGTGCCAGCAGCCTTACCTTGTCGGGATTTCAGCCCCAGCATTTT. The chain uses TRBV6-2 or TRBV6-3 and TRBJ1-5; D remains unclear. This CDR3 contains 15 residues. Germline CDR1 reads MNHEY; CDR2 reads SVGEGT. V was shortened by 6 bases and J by 6 bases, with 18 bases between the two germline ends.

This chain links TRBV9 with TRBJ1-2; perhaps TRBD1 as D (6 bases). The CDR3 loop spans 15 amino acids. The V and J ends lost 3 bases and 4 bases respectively, with 16 bases between them. Germline-derived CDR1 and CDR2 are SGDLS and YYNGEE. The CDR3 bases are TGTGCCAGCAGCGCCAACCAACAGGGTGCCTATGGCTACACCTTC. It translates to CASSANQQGAYGYTF.

The chain links TRBV3-1 (or the pseudogene TRBV3-2) to TRBJ1-3; D is ambiguous. Between the trimmed V and J ends, which lost 5 bases and 0 bases, there was a span of 5 bases. The V gene's germline CDR1 is LGHDT and CDR2 YNNKEL (reference sequence). This CDR3 contains 13 residues. CDR3 in amino acids: CASSFDSGNTIYF. In DNA, the CDR3 is TGTGCCAGCAGCTTCGACTCTGGAAACACCATATATTTT.

This sequence joins TRBV19 and TRBJ1-6; perhaps TRBD1 as D (6 bases). Between the trimmed V and J ends, which lost 2 bases and 5 bases, there was a span of 13 bases. This CDR3 region has 16 residues. CDR1 LNHDA and CDR2 SQIVND come from the germline V gene (reference sequence). The CDR3 loop is CASSIKGGKDNSPLHF. The CDR3 coding sequence is TGTGCCAGTAGTATAAAGGGGGGCAAAGATAATTCACCCCTCCACTTT. Supplemented by reference TRBV19 and TRBJ1-6, the full variable domain reads DGGITQSPKYLFRKEGQNVTLSCEQNLNHDAMYWYRQDPGQGLRLIYYSQIVNDFQKGDIAEGYSVSREKKESFPLTVTSAQKNPTAFYLCASSIKGGKDNSPLHFGNGTRLTVT.

The J gene is TRBJ1-2, the V gene TRBV19; tentatively, D is TRBD1 (6 bases). Germline loops: CDR1 LNHDA, CDR2 SQIVND (reference sequence). V was cut by 3 bases and J by 8 bases, with 13 bases left in between. The CDR3 contains 13 residues. The CDR3 region has the DNA TGTGCCAGTAGTATCATGGGGGCGTTAGGCTACACCTTC. This sequence encodes CASSIMGALGYTF.

The chain employs TRBV24-1 and TRBJ1-2; D not certain. CDR3 length: 14 amino acids. V gave up 2 bases and J gave up 8 bases, with 14 bases separating them. Germline V CDR1 and CDR2: KGHDR, SFDVKD. CDR3: CATSDSRTRLGYTF. CDR3 coding DNA: TGTGCCACCAGTGATTCCCGGACTCGTCTGGGCTACACCTTC.

The chain couples TRBV5-1 to TRBJ1-5; D is perhaps TRBD1 (6 bases). V gave up 4 bases and J gave up 0 bases, with 14 bases separating them. This CDR3 has 16 residues. Germline-derived CDR1 and CDR2 are SGHRS and YFSETQ. The CDR3 coding sequence is TGCGCCAGCAGCCCGACAGGCCCCTATAGCAATCAGCCCCAGCATTTT. This codes for CASSPTGPYSNQPQHF.

The V call is TRBV27, the J call TRBJ1-3, with D uncertain. The CDR3 is 17 residues long. Trimming removed 5 bases at V and 0 bases at J, with 17 bases between. CDR1 and CDR2 (germline): MNHEY, SMNVEV (reference sequence). Here the CDR3 reads CASSITPSPVSGNTIYF. CDR3 coding DNA: TGTGCCAGCAGTATCACCCCCTCCCCTGTCTCTGGAAACACCATATATTTT.

This sequence joins TRBV29-1 and TRBJ2-5, with D uncertain. Trimming pared 7 bases from V and 2 bases from J, leaving 14 bases between. Germline V gene data show CDR1 as SQVTM and CDR2 as ANQGSEA. The CDR3 runs 13 residues. The CDR3 here is CSANDWAQETQYF. CDR3 nucleotides: TGCAGCGCTAACGACTGGGCGCAAGAGACCCAGTACTTC.

The chain employs TRBV27 and TRBJ2-3; tentative D call: TRBD2 (6 bases). The CDR3 sequence is 15 residues long. The V end was cut by 5 bases, the J end by 0 bases, with 12 bases between. In germline, CDR1 is MNHEY, CDR2 SMNVEV (reference sequence). In DNA form, the CDR3 reads TGTGCCAGCAGTCCCTTGGGGGGAAGCACAGATACGCAGTATTTT. Translating gives CASSPLGGSTDTQYF.

The chain joins TRBV7-9 to TRBJ1-5; D may be TRBD1 (6 bases). The CDR3 contains 16 residues. V lost 5 bases and J 0 bases, leaving 14 bases between the germline ends. The germline gives CDR1 SEHNR, CDR2 FQNEAQ (reference sequence). The CDR3 sequence is CASSQGQRNSNQPQHF. Here the CDR3 DNA reads TGTGCCAGCAGCCAAGGACAGCGAAATAGCAATCAGCCCCAGCATTTT. The entire variable domain, with the rest obtained from reference TRBV7-9 and TRBJ1-5, is as follows: DTGVSQNPRHKITKRGQNVTFRCDPISEHNRLYWYRQTLGQGPEFLTYFQNEAQLEKSRLLSDRFSAERPKGSFSTLEIQRTEQGDSAMYLCASSQGQRNSNQPQHFGDGTRLSIL.

This clone was counted once. The gene calls are TRBV19 and TRBJ1-2, with TRBD1 identical over 7 bases. Unmatched junction bases numbered 6, after V lost 5 bases and J lost 0 bases. The CDR3 has 15 amino acids. The germline CDR1 and CDR2 sequences are LNHDA and SQIVND (reference sequence). The DNA of the CDR3 is TGTGCCAGTAGTGTGACAGGGTTGGCTAACTATGGCTACACCTTC. It encodes CASSVTGLANYGYTF.

The chain is built from TRBV4-1 and TRBJ2-7; 11 nucleotides agree with TRBD1. The CDR3 contains 15 residues. Germline CDR1 is MGHRA and CDR2 is YSYEKL. J lost 3 bases, V lost 3 bases, and 4 bases had no gene match. DNA for the CDR3: TGCGCCAGCAGCCACAGGACAGGGGGCATCTACGAGCAGTACTTC. This gives the protein CASSHRTGGIYEQYF.